This is a list of T cell receptor beta chains from one sample in a study of shared clonotypes between healthy human individuals. The repertoire was sequenced with immunoSEQ multiplex PCR; TCRdb's copy has only in-frame clones and lacks some. Among some 2,100,000 clones listed, 90% to 96% were seen once. Sequenced: naive CD4+ T cells sorted from blood. The receptors originated from a man aged 18 to 30 in good health. Both conserved end residues are part of each CDR3. Fields, in order: D gene, J gene, V gene, clone size, CDR3 protein, CDR3 DNA. A D gene is named only where the DNA matches it firmly. Where a row states a size, it is once, few, many or the class of an expanded clone; other rows omit it.

d_call: -; j_call: TRBJ2-7; v_call: TRBV6-5; clone_size: -; cdr3_aa: CASSYSAVDSYEQYF; cdr3_nt: TGTGCCAGCAGTTACAGCGCGGTGGACTCCTACGAGCAGTACTTC
d_call: TRBD2; j_call: TRBJ2-3; v_call: TRBV18; clone_size: -; cdr3_aa: CASSSGLAGEDTQYF; cdr3_nt: TGTGCCAGCTCATCGGGACTAGCGGGAGAAGATACGCAGTATTTT
d_call: -; j_call: TRBJ1-2; v_call: TRBV28; clone_size: -; cdr3_aa: CATVRPNYGYTF; cdr3_nt: TGTGCCACCGTGAGGCCTAACTATGGCTACACCTTC
d_call: -; j_call: TRBJ2-2; v_call: TRBV10-3; clone_size: -; cdr3_aa: CAISGTGRRDTGELFF; cdr3_nt: TGTGCCATCAGTGGGACCGGGAGACGGGACACCGGGGAGCTGTTTTTT
d_call: -; j_call: TRBJ1-3; v_call: TRBV7-2; clone_size: -; cdr3_aa: CASSLVYGAGGNTIYF; cdr3_nt: TGTGCCAGCAGCTTAGTTTATGGGGCTGGTGGAAACACCATATATTTT
d_call: TRBD1; j_call: TRBJ2-1; v_call: TRBV30; clone_size: -; cdr3_aa: CAWSRDRGSYNEQFF; cdr3_nt: TGTGCCTGGAGTCGGGACAGGGGCTCCTACAATGAGCAGTTCTTC
d_call: -; j_call: TRBJ2-1; v_call: TRBV10-3; clone_size: few; cdr3_aa: CAISGGDNEQFF; cdr3_nt: TGTGCCATCAGTGGGGGGGACAATGAGCAGTTCTTC
d_call: TRBD1; j_call: TRBJ2-7; v_call: TRBV6-1; clone_size: -; cdr3_aa: CASSGGPGQGFYEQYF; cdr3_nt: TGTGCCAGCAGTGGGGGTCCGGGACAGGGGTTCTACGAGCAGTACTTC
d_call: -; j_call: TRBJ1-2; v_call: TRBV6-1; clone_size: -; cdr3_aa: CASKPILSGYTF; cdr3_nt: TGTGCCAGCAAACCTATACTGAGTGGCTACACCTTC
d_call: TRBD2; j_call: TRBJ2-3; v_call: TRBV27; clone_size: -; cdr3_aa: CASKLAGGTDTQYF; cdr3_nt: TGTGCCAGTAAACTAGCGGGAGGCACAGATACGCAGTATTTT
d_call: -; j_call: TRBJ1-4; v_call: TRBV7-6; clone_size: -; cdr3_aa: CASSLFSGTVNEKLFF; cdr3_nt: TGTGCCAGCAGCTTATTTTCTGGGACTGTTAATGAAAAACTGTTTTTT
d_call: -; j_call: TRBJ2-7; v_call: TRBV6-5; clone_size: -; cdr3_aa: CASSGRFSSYEQYF; cdr3_nt: TGTGCCAGCAGCGGCAGGTTCAGCTCCTACGAGCAGTACTTC
d_call: -; j_call: TRBJ1-4; v_call: TRBV28; clone_size: -; cdr3_aa: CASRGDRFGEKLFF; cdr3_nt: TGTGCCAGCCGGGGGGACCGCTTTGGGGAAAAACTGTTTTTT
d_call: -; j_call: TRBJ1-2; v_call: TRBV4-2; clone_size: once; cdr3_aa: CASSQAGEATNYGYTF; cdr3_nt: TGTGCCAGCAGCCAAGCAGGGGAAGCTACTAACTATGGCTACACCTTC
d_call: -; j_call: TRBJ1-5; v_call: TRBV2; clone_size: -; cdr3_aa: CASSVGNSNQPQHF; cdr3_nt: TGTGCCAGCAGTGTGGGAAATAGCAATCAGCCCCAGCATTTT
d_call: TRBD2; j_call: TRBJ2-1; v_call: TRBV5-1; clone_size: -; cdr3_aa: CASSLLTSGYNEQFF; cdr3_nt: TGCGCCAGCAGCTTGTTGACTAGCGGGTACAATGAGCAGTTCTTC
d_call: -; j_call: TRBJ1-6; v_call: TRBV14; clone_size: few; cdr3_aa: CASSQTGSPLHF; cdr3_nt: TGTGCCAGCAGCCAAACGGGTTCACCCCTCCACTTT
d_call: -; j_call: TRBJ1-5; v_call: TRBV28; clone_size: -; cdr3_aa: CASSTSNQPQHF; cdr3_nt: TGTGCCAGCAGTACCAGTAATCAGCCCCAGCATTTT
d_call: -; j_call: TRBJ2-3; v_call: TRBV11-2; clone_size: -; cdr3_aa: CASRLLQRGKVTDTQYF; cdr3_nt: TGTGCCAGCAGATTGCTTCAGAGAGGAAAAGTCACAGATACGCAGTATTTT
d_call: -; j_call: TRBJ1-5; v_call: TRBV9; clone_size: once; cdr3_aa: CASSVDGGKNQPQHF; cdr3_nt: TGTGCCAGCAGCGTAGATGGGGGGAAGAATCAGCCCCAGCATTTT
d_call: -; j_call: TRBJ2-2; v_call: TRBV5-1; clone_size: -; cdr3_aa: CASSFTGIRSTGELFF; cdr3_nt: TGCGCCAGCAGCTTCACCGGGATACGGAGCACCGGGGAGCTGTTTTTT
d_call: TRBD2; j_call: TRBJ2-7; v_call: TRBV5-6; clone_size: -; cdr3_aa: CASSTTSGYEQYF; cdr3_nt: TGTGCCAGCAGCACCACTAGCGGCTACGAGCAGTACTTC
d_call: TRBD1; j_call: TRBJ1-1; v_call: TRBV6-6; clone_size: -; cdr3_aa: CASRGTGLSSEAFF; cdr3_nt: TGTGCCAGCAGGGGGACAGGGCTCTCGTCTGAAGCTTTCTTT
d_call: -; j_call: TRBJ2-2; v_call: TRBV12-5; clone_size: -; cdr3_aa: CASAMSGGSTGELFF; cdr3_nt: TGTGCTAGTGCCATGTCTGGGGGCTCCACCGGGGAGCTGTTTTTT
d_call: -; j_call: TRBJ1-5; v_call: TRBV2; clone_size: -; cdr3_aa: CASSEAQAGNQPQHF; cdr3_nt: TGTGCCAGCAGTGAAGCCCAGGCCGGCAATCAGCCCCAGCATTTT
d_call: TRBD1; j_call: TRBJ1-4; v_call: TRBV5-1; clone_size: -; cdr3_aa: CASSLPGGEGEKLFF; cdr3_nt: TGCGCCAGCAGCTTGCCAGGGGGCGAGGGTGAAAAACTGTTTTTT
d_call: -; j_call: TRBJ2-5; v_call: TRBV5-1; clone_size: -; cdr3_aa: CASSLEEAAQETQYF; cdr3_nt: TGCGCCAGCAGCTTGGAGGAGGCGGCCCAAGAGACCCAGTACTTC
d_call: -; j_call: TRBJ1-2; v_call: TRBV5-4; clone_size: once; cdr3_aa: CASSLDTYSAYGYTF; cdr3_nt: TGTGCCAGCAGCTTGGATACCTACTCGGCCTATGGCTACACCTTC
d_call: -; j_call: TRBJ2-7; v_call: TRBV7-2; clone_size: -; cdr3_aa: CASSPGGSGAYEQYF; cdr3_nt: TGTGCCAGCAGCCCCGGGGGTAGCGGTGCCTACGAGCAGTACTTC
d_call: -; j_call: TRBJ1-6; v_call: TRBV2; clone_size: once; cdr3_aa: CASNPNGDSPLHF; cdr3_nt: TGTGCCAGCAACCCTAACGGGGATTCACCCCTCCACTTT
d_call: -; j_call: TRBJ2-2; v_call: TRBV6-1; clone_size: few; cdr3_aa: CASRPGQYTGELFF; cdr3_nt: TGTGCCAGCCGCCCCGGACAGTACACCGGGGAGCTGTTTTTT
d_call: -; j_call: TRBJ1-5; v_call: TRBV25-1; clone_size: few; cdr3_aa: CASKGGSNQPQHF; cdr3_nt: TGTGCCAGCAAGGGCGGGAGCAATCAGCCCCAGCATTTT
d_call: TRBD1; j_call: TRBJ2-7; v_call: TRBV27; clone_size: -; cdr3_aa: CASCTTGLGEQYF; cdr3_nt: TGTGCCAGCTGTACGACAGGGTTGGGCGAGCAGTACTTC
d_call: TRBD1; j_call: TRBJ2-7; v_call: TRBV27; clone_size: -; cdr3_aa: CASSGQGDRSQYF; cdr3_nt: TGTGCCAGCAGCGGACAGGGAGACAGGAGTCAGTACTTC
d_call: TRBD1; j_call: TRBJ1-1; v_call: TRBV2; clone_size: -; cdr3_aa: CASRTTGGYADTEAFF; cdr3_nt: TGTGCCAGCAGGACGACAGGGGGATACGCGGACACTGAAGCTTTCTTT
d_call: TRBD1; j_call: TRBJ2-5; v_call: TRBV5-1; clone_size: -; cdr3_aa: CASSPGTGGVGETQYF; cdr3_nt: TGCGCCAGCAGCCCGGGGACAGGGGGCGTAGGGGAGACCCAGTACTTC
d_call: -; j_call: TRBJ2-2; v_call: TRBV5-1; clone_size: -; cdr3_aa: CASSLAMAGELFF; cdr3_nt: TGCGCCAGCAGCTTGGCCATGGCCGGGGAGCTGTTTTTT
d_call: -; j_call: TRBJ1-2; v_call: TRBV2; clone_size: -; cdr3_aa: CASSEGLAANYGYTF; cdr3_nt: TGTGCCAGCAGTGAAGGCCTTGCAGCTAACTATGGCTACACCTTC
d_call: -; j_call: TRBJ1-4; v_call: TRBV6-5; clone_size: -; cdr3_aa: CASSYSGRSNEKLFF; cdr3_nt: TGTGCCAGCAGTTACTCGGGGAGGTCTAATGAAAAACTGTTTTTT
d_call: -; j_call: TRBJ1-5; v_call: TRBV7-9; clone_size: -; cdr3_aa: CASSPSVGNQPQHF; cdr3_nt: TGTGCCAGCAGCCCCAGCGTTGGGAATCAGCCCCAGCATTTT
d_call: -; j_call: TRBJ2-5; v_call: TRBV19; clone_size: -; cdr3_aa: CASSGQAQETQYF; cdr3_nt: TGTGCCAGTAGTGGGCAGGCCCAAGAGACCCAGTACTTC
d_call: -; j_call: TRBJ1-1; v_call: TRBV6-4; clone_size: once; cdr3_aa: CATRDPGSTEAFF; cdr3_nt: TGTGCCACAAGGGATCCTGGTTCCACTGAAGCTTTCTTT
d_call: -; j_call: TRBJ2-2; v_call: TRBV18; clone_size: -; cdr3_aa: CASSPRTANTGELFF; cdr3_nt: TGTGCCAGCTCACCACGGACCGCGAACACCGGGGAGCTGTTTTTT
d_call: -; j_call: TRBJ2-7; v_call: TRBV5-6; clone_size: -; cdr3_aa: CASSLKPPGTGEQYF; cdr3_nt: TGTGCCAGCAGCTTGAAACCTCCGGGAACGGGCGAGCAGTACTTC
d_call: TRBD2; j_call: TRBJ2-5; v_call: TRBV7-9; clone_size: -; cdr3_aa: CASSLVPRREGRETQYF; cdr3_nt: TGTGCCAGCAGCTTAGTGCCCAGGCGGGAGGGCCGGGAGACCCAGTACTTC
d_call: -; j_call: TRBJ2-1; v_call: TRBV5-1; clone_size: -; cdr3_aa: CASSSGGYNEQFF; cdr3_nt: TGCGCCAGCTCCTCTGGAGGGTACAATGAGCAGTTCTTC
d_call: TRBD2; j_call: TRBJ2-1; v_call: TRBV7-2; clone_size: -; cdr3_aa: CASSLAAGGIYNEQFF; cdr3_nt: TGTGCCAGCAGCTTAGCAGCGGGAGGGATCTACAATGAGCAGTTCTTC
d_call: -; j_call: TRBJ1-5; v_call: TRBV5-1; clone_size: -; cdr3_aa: CASSLAKTGYNQPQHF; cdr3_nt: TGCGCCAGCAGCTTAGCCAAGACAGGATACAATCAGCCCCAGCATTTT
d_call: -; j_call: TRBJ1-5; v_call: TRBV28; clone_size: -; cdr3_aa: CASTGGRNQPQHF; cdr3_nt: TGTGCCAGCACGGGAGGGCGCAATCAGCCCCAGCATTTT
d_call: -; j_call: TRBJ2-7; v_call: TRBV30; clone_size: -; cdr3_aa: CAWSVQVEQYF; cdr3_nt: TGTGCCTGGAGTGTACAGGTCGAGCAGTACTTC
d_call: TRBD1; j_call: TRBJ2-7; v_call: TRBV29-1; clone_size: -; cdr3_aa: CSVAFGTGGNYEQYF; cdr3_nt: TGCAGCGTTGCATTCGGGACAGGGGGTAACTACGAGCAGTACTTC
d_call: TRBD1; j_call: TRBJ1-4; v_call: TRBV5-4; clone_size: -; cdr3_aa: CASSLGTGINEKLFF; cdr3_nt: TGTGCCAGCAGCTTGGGGACAGGGATCAATGAAAAACTGTTTTTT
d_call: -; j_call: TRBJ1-1; v_call: TRBV6-5; clone_size: -; cdr3_aa: CASSAHMNTEAFF; cdr3_nt: TGTGCCAGCAGTGCCCATATGAACACTGAAGCTTTCTTT
d_call: TRBD2; j_call: TRBJ2-1; v_call: TRBV5-1; clone_size: -; cdr3_aa: CASSLPTGTSGSNEQFF; cdr3_nt: TGCGCCAGCAGCTTACCTACCGGGACTAGCGGGAGCAATGAGCAGTTCTTC